These 22 T cell receptor beta chains originate from one sample sequenced in a study of molecular identifiers for immune sequencing clone quantification. TCRdb re-analysed the PCR reads in MiXCR, keeping a single row per CDR3 protein. The data contain 70,000 to 95,000 distinct CDR3 sequences, under 20% of them seen just once; the ten biggest clones take up about 0.85%. Sequenced input: naive CD8+ T cells from blood, with Jurkat cell RNA spiked in. Subset meaning: FACS-sorted CD8+CD4-CCR7+CD45RA+ naive T cells. These receptors were taken from a human donor in good health. Some libraries in this study had Jurkat cell RNA spiked in.

This clonotype showed up many times. The chain carries TRBV4-3 and TRBJ2-5; tentative D call: TRBD2 (7 bases). This CDR3 contains 18 residues. V was cut by 0 bases and J by 2 bases, with 19 bases left in between. Germline loops: CDR1 LGHNA, CDR2 YSLEER. CDR3 coding DNA: TGCGCCAGCAGCCAAGATCTAGCGGCAGGGGCGGAGCAAGAGACCCAGTACTTC. Translating gives CASSQDLAAGAEQETQYF.

This clonotype was observed at least ten times. The chain combines TRBV7-9 with TRBJ2-7; 13 nucleotides match TRBD2. Trimming removed 8 bases from V and 2 bases from J; junction bases left unmatched: 12. The germline gives CDR1 SEHNR, CDR2 FQNEAQ (reference sequence). This CDR3 is 17 amino acids long. Here the CDR3 reads CASQRRLAGGRTYEQYF. DNA for the CDR3: TGTGCCAGCCAGAGGAGACTAGCGGGGGGCCGCACCTACGAGCAGTACTTC.

This clonotype was observed at least ten times. The J gene is TRBJ2-3, the V gene TRBV11-3; D is uncertain. V was cut by 2 bases and J by 5 bases, with 5 bases left in between. CDR1 and CDR2 from the germline V gene are SGHNT and YENEEA. The CDR3 is made up of 12 amino acids. The CDR3 region is CASSLPGDTQYF. In nucleotides, the CDR3 is TGTGCCAGCAGCTTACCGGGAGATACGCAGTATTTT.

This clonotype was counted at least ten times. The chain carries TRBV29-1 and TRBJ2-2; possible D gene TRBD1, 6 bases. The CDR3 spans 12 residues. Trimming removed 7 bases from V and 3 bases from J, with 9 bases in between. CDR1 is SQVTM and CDR2 is ANQGSEA in the germline V gene. CDR3 in amino acids: CSGTGYTGELFF. The CDR3, as DNA: TGCAGCGGAACAGGGTACACCGGGGAGCTGTTTTTT.

This clonotype was detected many times. The chain uses TRBV11-2 and TRBJ2-5; unclear D gene. Germline V gene sequence: CDR1 SGHAT, CDR2 FQNNGV. This CDR3 has 13 residues. With 3 bases removed from V and 1 base from J, the gap between germline ends came to 6 bases. The CDR3 reads CASSFRVQETQYF. As DNA, the CDR3 is TGTGCCAGCAGCTTCCGGGTCCAAGAGACCCAGTACTTC.

The sample holds a few counts of this clonotype. This sequence joins TRBV30 and TRBJ2-2; D is undetermined. Germline V CDR1 and CDR2: GTSNPN, SVGIG (reference sequence). This CDR3 comprises 14 residues. V lost 2 bases, J lost 0 bases, and 7 bases lay in between. The CDR3 spells CAWSTVTNTGELFF. The CDR3 nucleotides read TGTGCCTGGAGTACGGTGACGAACACCGGGGAGCTGTTTTTT.

CDR3 protein: CASSPTSVGPWGTDTQYF. For the CDR3, the DNA is TGTGCCAGTAGCCCGACTAGCGTGGGCCCCTGGGGCACAGATACGCAGTATTTT. The gene calls are TRBV19 and TRBJ2-3, with TRBD2 identical over 8 bases. CDR1 and CDR2 from the germline V gene are LNHDA and SQIVND (reference sequence). V was clipped by 6 bases and J by 1 base; unmatched bases: 15. The length of the CDR3 is 18 residues.

This clonotype has just a few counts. A much larger clone differs by one base, so this may be a read error. The genes are TRBV2 and TRBJ2-1; TRBD2 agrees at 8 bases. Germline V lookup: CDR1 SNHLY, CDR2 FYNNEI. The CDR3 spans 12 residues. The CDR3 nucleotides read TGTGCGGAACTAGCGGAGGGTAATGAGCAGTTCTTC. Residues: CAELAEGNEQFF.

This clonotype was counted ten times or more. The chain is built from TRBV7-2 and TRBJ2-7; D remains unclear. V was trimmed by 2 bases and J by 2 bases, leaving 10 bases between them. CDR3 length: 14 amino acids. Germline assignment: CDR1 SGHTA and CDR2 FQGNSA. The CDR3 region is CASSLSWSAYEQYF. CDR3 DNA: TGTGCCAGCAGCTTAAGTTGGTCGGCCTACGAGCAGTACTTC.

This clonotype showed up many times. The V gene is TRBV29-1, the J gene TRBJ2-7; maybe TRBD2 (5 bases). Trimming pared 3 bases from V and 5 bases from J, leaving 11 bases between. The CDR3 is 12 amino acids. The germline CDR1 and CDR2 sequences are SQVTM and ANQGSEA. The CDR3 DNA follows: TGCAGCGTTGACGACTACCGAAACGAGCAGTACTTC. It translates to CSVDDYRNEQYF.

This clonotype was counted ten times or more. The chain recombines TRBV19 with TRBJ2-7; no clear D gene. The germline V and J ends were trimmed by 4 bases and 7 bases, with 17 bases remaining between them. Germline V gives CDR1 LNHDA, CDR2 SQIVND (reference sequence). The CDR3 contains 14 residues. The CDR3 DNA is TGTGCCAGTAGTAACCCAACCAGTTCGAGGGAGCAGTACTTC. Amino acids: CASSNPTSSREQYF.

In its sample, this clonotype was seen many times. The chain recombines TRBV7-9 with TRBJ2-5; no reliable D call. The CDR3 consists of 15 residues. The V end lost 4 bases, the J end lost 1 base, and 13 bases lay between the germline ends. CDR1 is SEHNR, CDR2 FQNEAQ, per germline (reference sequence). The CDR3 DNA is TGTGCCAGCAGCTCGCCGACTGGACGCCAAGAGACCCAGTACTTC. Residues: CASSSPTGRQETQYF.

The genes are TRBV19 and TRBJ1-1; a possible D gene is TRBD1 (6 bases). The germline V gene has CDR1 LNHDA and CDR2 SQIVND (reference sequence). The CDR3 totals 18 residues. V lost 3 bases to trimming and J lost 4 bases, with 24 bases between them. The CDR3 sequence is CASSMGHRDQIGGTEAFF. CDR3 nucleotides: TGTGCCAGTAGTATGGGGCACAGGGACCAAATCGGTGGCACTGAAGCTTTCTTT.

About this clonotype: This could be a read error, since a much larger clone is one nucleotide away. This chain joins TRBV5-1 and TRBJ2-4, with D perhaps matching TRBD1 or TRBD2 (5 bases each). The CDR3 length is 12 residues. CDR1 is SGHRS and CDR2 is YFSETQ in the germline V gene. This CDR3 is CASSLGGNIQCF. For the CDR3, the DNA is TGCGCCAGCAGCTTGGGGGGGAACATTCAGTGCTTC.

This clonotype was counted once. A much larger clone is a single base away; this may be a read error. The genes are TRBV7-3 and TRBJ2-3; tentatively, D is TRBD2 (6 bases). This CDR3 is 15 amino acids long. The germline V gene encodes CDR1 SGHTA and CDR2 FQGTGA. The V end was cut by 4 bases, the J end by 1 base, with 12 bases between. Here the CDR3 DNA reads TGTGCCAGCAGCTCAATCCCGGGGGGCACAGATACGCAGTATTTT. This sequence encodes CASSSIPGGTDTQYF.

This clonotype came up many times. The chain combines TRBV7-6 with TRBJ2-5, with D possibly TRBD1 on 6 matching bases. This CDR3 spans 15 amino acids. The germline V gene has CDR1 SGHVS and CDR2 FNYEAQ. The ends were cut back, 5 bases at V and 1 base at J, with 14 bases in the middle. The CDR3 sequence is CASSLNRAVQETQYF. CDR3 coding DNA: TGTGCCAGCAGCCTAAACAGGGCCGTCCAAGAGACCCAGTACTTC.

The chain links TRBV4-3 to TRBJ1-5, with TRBD1 matching 7 bases. Germline V gene data show CDR1 as LGHNA and CDR2 as YSLEER. The CDR3 totals 14 residues. V shed 3 bases and J 2 bases; nucleotides not matched to a gene: 1. The DNA of the CDR3 is TGCGCCAGCAGCCATGACAGGGGCAATCAGCCCCAGCATTTT. It encodes CASSHDRGNQPQHF.

This clonotype was picked up many times. The chain recombines TRBV5-1 with TRBJ2-3; D is undetermined. Germline CDR1 SGHRS, CDR2 YFSETQ. V was cut by 0 bases and J by 2 bases, with 10 bases left in between. This CDR3 has 15 residues. This CDR3 is CASSLEGYSTDTQYF. The CDR3 DNA is TGCGCCAGCAGCTTGGAGGGATACTCCACAGATACGCAGTATTTT.

This clonotype was observed many times. The rearrangement links TRBV29-1 to TRBJ1-2; possible D gene TRBD1, 6 bases. This CDR3 has 14 residues. Germline CDR1 and CDR2: SQVTM and ANQGSEA. Trimming stripped 6 bases from V and 3 bases from J, with 17 bases between. In DNA form, the CDR3 reads TGCAGCGTATTTGACAGGCTGTTGGACTATGGCTACACCTTC. This gives the protein CSVFDRLLDYGYTF.

This clonotype was recorded at least ten times. The chain carries TRBV20-1 and TRBJ2-3; D tentatively reads TRBD1 or TRBD2 (6 bases each). Germline loops: CDR1 DFQATT, CDR2 SNEGSKA (reference sequence). V shed 0 bases and J shed 0 bases, with 16 bases lying between them. CDR3 length: 17 residues. The chain's CDR3 is CSARDRSGGPSTDTQYF. Here the CDR3 DNA reads TGCAGTGCTAGAGATCGTTCCGGGGGCCCTAGCACAGATACGCAGTATTTT.

This clonotype was detected many times. This chain uses TRBV9 with TRBJ2-2, with a tentative D call TRBD2 (7 bases). V gave up 0 bases and J gave up 0 bases, with 15 bases separating them. The CDR3 totals 18 residues. In germline, CDR1 is SGDLS, CDR2 YYNGEE. The DNA of the CDR3 is TGTGCCAGCAGCGTAGCTACTAGGGGGGGACCGAACACCGGGGAGCTGTTTTTT. It specifies CASSVATRGGPNTGELFF.

This clonotype was observed many times. This chain uses TRBV24-1 with TRBJ2-3, with a weak D call TRBD1 (6 bases). Germline CDR1 and CDR2: KGHDR and SFDVKD. Trimming left V 4 bases short and J 1 base short, with 11 bases between. The CDR3 runs 15 residues. The CDR3 sequence is CATSEPGDGTDTQYF. CDR3 nucleotides: TGTGCCACCAGTGAGCCAGGGGACGGCACAGATACGCAGTATTTT.